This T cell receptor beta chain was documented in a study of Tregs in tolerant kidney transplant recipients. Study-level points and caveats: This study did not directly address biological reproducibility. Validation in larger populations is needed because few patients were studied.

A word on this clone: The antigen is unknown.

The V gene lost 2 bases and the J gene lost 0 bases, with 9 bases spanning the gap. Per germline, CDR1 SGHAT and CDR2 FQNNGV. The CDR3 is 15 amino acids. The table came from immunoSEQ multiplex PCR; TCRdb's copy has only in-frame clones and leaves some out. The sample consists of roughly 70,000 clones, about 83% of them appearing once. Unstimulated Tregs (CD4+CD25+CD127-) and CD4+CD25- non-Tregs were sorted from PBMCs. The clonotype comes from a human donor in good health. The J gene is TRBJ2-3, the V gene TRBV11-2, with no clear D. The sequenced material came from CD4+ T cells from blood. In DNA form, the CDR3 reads TGTGCCAGCAGCTTAAGATCTTCTAGCACAGATACGCAGTATTTT. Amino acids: CASSLRSSSTDTQYF.